This T cell receptor beta chain was observed in a study of shared clonotypes between healthy human individuals. This clone was counted a single time. Several immunoSEQ 96-well plates shared each subset's DNA, each plate a replicate. Profiling relied on immunoSEQ multiplex PCR, and the TCRdb table lists in-frame clones only, not all of them. The sample holds about 2.4 million clones, just over 90% seen once. With V trimmed by 5 bases and J by 9 bases, 11 bases remained unmatched. The CDR3 extends over 14 amino acids. Germline V gene lookup returns CDR1 WNHNN and CDR2 SYGVQD (reference sequence). The clonotype comes from a man aged 18 to 29 in good health. The specimen was naive CD4+ T cells sorted from blood. Indicated subset: CD45RA+ positively selected. V usage is TRBV10-1 and J usage is TRBJ2-7; 9 positions agree with TRBD1. CDR3 sequence (DNA): TGCGCCAGCAGTTCATCCGGGACAGGGATCGGGCAGTACTTC. This encodes CASSSSGTGIGQYF.